This paragraph covers one T cell receptor beta chain sequence. The antigen is undetermined. The data were taken from a study of T cells in Graves' hyperthyroidism and ophthalmopathy. Diagnosis of hyperthyroidism was new in patients aged 18 to 65, and its duration was under 2 months. J was trimmed by 8 bases and V by 5 bases; bases with no gene match: 12. Germline CDR1 reads SQVTM; CDR2 reads ANQGSEA. The CDR3 contains 16 residues. Broader study findings: Researchers report that a 13 V-J model separated ophthalmopathy from stable hyperthyroidism. Researchers found most expanded thyroid clonotypes above 0.001 in blood as well.

From RNA transcripts, TCR beta CDR3 regions were amplified. When the TCR CDR3 underwent first-round RT-PCR, the HTBI primer set was used. Each CDR3 protein gets one entry after TCRdb re-called the multiplex PCR reads with MiXCR. Here the sample spans hundreds of thousands of distinct CDR3 sequences, 12% to 15% being singletons. The rearrangement uses TRBV29-1 and TRBJ2-2; 12 bases are a match to TRBD2. The source of this sequence is a woman between 18 and 29 years old with Graves' hyperthyroidism. Material for sequencing was blood. The CDR3 nucleotides read TGCAGCGTTATCTACTGGACTAGCGGGAATTATGGGGAGCTGTTTTTT. Protein: CSVIYWTSGNYGELFF.